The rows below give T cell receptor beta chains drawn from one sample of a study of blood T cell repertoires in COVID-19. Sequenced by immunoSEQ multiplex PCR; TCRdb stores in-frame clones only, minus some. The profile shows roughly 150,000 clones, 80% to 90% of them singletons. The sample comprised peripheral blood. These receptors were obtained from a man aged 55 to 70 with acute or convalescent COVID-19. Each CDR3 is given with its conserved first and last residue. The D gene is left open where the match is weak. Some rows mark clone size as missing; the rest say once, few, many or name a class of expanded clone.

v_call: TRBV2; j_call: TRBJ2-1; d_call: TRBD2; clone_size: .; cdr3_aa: CASTGRPAGDLGGNEQFF; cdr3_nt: TGTGCCAGCACCGGGAGGCCCGCGGGGGACCTCGGGGGCAATGAGCAGTTCTTC
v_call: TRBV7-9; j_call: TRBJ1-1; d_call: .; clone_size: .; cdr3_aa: CASSPRGGNTEAFF; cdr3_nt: TGTGCCAGCAGCCCTAGGGGCGGCAACACTGAAGCTTTCTTT
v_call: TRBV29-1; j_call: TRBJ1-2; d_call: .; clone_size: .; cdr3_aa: CSVETRPGQYGYTF; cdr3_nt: TGCAGCGTTGAAACTCGACCGGGACAATATGGCTACACCTTC
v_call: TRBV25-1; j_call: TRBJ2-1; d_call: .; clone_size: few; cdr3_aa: CASSKAGWDNEQFF; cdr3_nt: TGTGCCAGCAGTAAGGCAGGGTGGGACAATGAGCAGTTCTTC
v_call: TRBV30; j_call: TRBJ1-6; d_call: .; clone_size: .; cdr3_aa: CAWSPRENSPLHF; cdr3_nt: TGTGCCTGGAGTCCCAGGGAAAATTCACCCCTCCACTTT
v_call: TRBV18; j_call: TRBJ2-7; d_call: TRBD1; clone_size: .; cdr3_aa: CASSPGVQGVGEQYF; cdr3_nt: TGTGCCAGCTCACCAGGAGTACAGGGGGTAGGCGAGCAGTACTTC
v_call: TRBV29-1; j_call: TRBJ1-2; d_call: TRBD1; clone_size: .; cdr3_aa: CSAGRTGQVNGYTF; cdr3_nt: TGCAGCGCCGGGCGGACGGGACAGGTGAATGGCTACACCTTC
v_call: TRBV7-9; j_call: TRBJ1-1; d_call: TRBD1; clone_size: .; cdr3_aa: CASSTYRGLNTEAFF; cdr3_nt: TGTGCCAGCAGCACGTACAGGGGGCTGAACACTGAAGCTTTCTTT
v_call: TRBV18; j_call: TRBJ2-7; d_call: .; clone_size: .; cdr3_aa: CASSIRAQHEQYF; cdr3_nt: TGTGCCAGCTCCATCAGGGCACAGCACGAGCAGTACTTC
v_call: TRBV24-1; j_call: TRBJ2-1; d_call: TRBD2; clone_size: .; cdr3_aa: CATSPSGGSYNEQFF; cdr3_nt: TGTGCCACCAGTCCCAGCGGGGGGTCGTACAATGAGCAGTTCTTC
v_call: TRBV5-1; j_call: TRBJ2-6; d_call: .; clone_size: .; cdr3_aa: CASSPDRPGANVLTF; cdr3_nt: TGCGCCAGCAGCCCTGACAGACCTGGGGCCAACGTCCTGACTTTC
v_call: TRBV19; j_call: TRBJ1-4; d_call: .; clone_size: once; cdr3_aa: CASSIGLGIAAGEKLFF; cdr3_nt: TGTGCCAGTAGTATAGGCCTCGGGATCGCGGCGGGGGAAAAACTGTTTTTT
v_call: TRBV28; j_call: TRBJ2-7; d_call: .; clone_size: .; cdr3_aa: CASEASSAYEQYF; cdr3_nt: TGTGCCAGCGAAGCTAGCTCAGCCTACGAGCAGTACTTC
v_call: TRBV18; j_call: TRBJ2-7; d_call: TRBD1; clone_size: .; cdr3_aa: CASSPRTGWYEQYF; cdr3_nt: TGTGCCAGCTCCCCCCGGACAGGGTGGTACGAGCAGTACTTC
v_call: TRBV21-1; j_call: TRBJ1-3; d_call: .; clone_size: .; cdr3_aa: CASRTKGAFSGNTIYF; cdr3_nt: TGTGCCAGCCGCACAAAAGGAGCTTTCTCTGGAAACACCATATATTTT
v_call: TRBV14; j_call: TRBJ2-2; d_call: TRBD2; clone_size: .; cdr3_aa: CASSQAAWKRGSPGELFF; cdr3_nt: TGTGCCAGCAGCCAAGCAGCCTGGAAGCGGGGAAGTCCCGGGGAGCTGTTTTTT
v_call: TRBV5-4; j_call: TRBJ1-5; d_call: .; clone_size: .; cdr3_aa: CASSLGPGSNQPQHF; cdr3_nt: TGTGCCAGCAGCTTGGGTCCAGGTAGCAATCAGCCCCAGCATTTT
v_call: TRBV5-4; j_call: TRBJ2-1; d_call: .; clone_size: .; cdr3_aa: CASSLGLEPYNEQFF; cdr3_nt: TGTGCCAGCAGCTTGGGACTCGAACCTTACAATGAGCAGTTCTTC
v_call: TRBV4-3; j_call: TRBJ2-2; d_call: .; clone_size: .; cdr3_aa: CASSHPGQKTGELFF; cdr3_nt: TGCGCCAGCAGCCACCCGGGACAAAAGACCGGGGAGCTGTTTTTT
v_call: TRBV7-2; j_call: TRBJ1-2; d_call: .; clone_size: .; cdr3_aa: CASSQGYGYTF; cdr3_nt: TGTGCCAGCAGCCAGGGGTATGGCTACACCTTC
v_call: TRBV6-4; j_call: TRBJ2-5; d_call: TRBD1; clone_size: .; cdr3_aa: CASSDTTGSRGETQYF; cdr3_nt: TGTGCCAGCAGTGACACGACAGGGTCTCGTGGGGAGACCCAGTACTTC
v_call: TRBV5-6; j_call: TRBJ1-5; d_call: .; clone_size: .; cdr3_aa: CASSLWGGGNQPQHF; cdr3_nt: TGTGCCAGCAGCTTGTGGGGGGGCGGCAATCAGCCCCAGCATTTT
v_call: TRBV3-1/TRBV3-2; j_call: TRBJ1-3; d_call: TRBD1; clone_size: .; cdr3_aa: CASSLGWGPQGVGNTIYF; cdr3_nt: TGTGCCAGCAGCCTCGGTTGGGGACCACAGGGGGTTGGAAACACCATATATTTT
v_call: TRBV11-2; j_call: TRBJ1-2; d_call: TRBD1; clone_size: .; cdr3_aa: CASSQTRTGDYGYTF; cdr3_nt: TGTGCCAGCAGCCAAACCCGGACAGGGGACTATGGCTACACCTTC
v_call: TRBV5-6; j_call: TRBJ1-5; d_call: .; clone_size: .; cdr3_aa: CASSLAGASPRQPQHF; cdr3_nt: TGTGCCAGCAGCTTGGCAGGGGCCAGTCCCCGGCAGCCCCAGCATTTT
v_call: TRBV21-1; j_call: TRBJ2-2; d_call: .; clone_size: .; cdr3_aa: CASSKAGVLTGELFF; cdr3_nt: TGTGCCAGCAGCAAAGCAGGGGTTCTGACCGGGGAGCTGTTTTTT
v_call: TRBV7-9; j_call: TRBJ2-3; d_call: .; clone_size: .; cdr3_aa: CASRQRLDTDTQYF; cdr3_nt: TGTGCCAGCAGACAACGACTAGACACAGATACGCAGTATTTT
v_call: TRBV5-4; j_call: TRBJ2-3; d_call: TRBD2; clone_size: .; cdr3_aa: CASSLAGLAGGFGQYF; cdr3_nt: TGTGCCAGCAGCTTGGCGGGACTAGCGGGGGGATTTGGACAGTATTTT
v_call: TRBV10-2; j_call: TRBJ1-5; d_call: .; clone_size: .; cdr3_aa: CASSGWRSRGGNQPQHF; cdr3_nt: TGCGCCAGCAGTGGTTGGCGATCGCGGGGGGGCAATCAGCCCCAGCATTTT
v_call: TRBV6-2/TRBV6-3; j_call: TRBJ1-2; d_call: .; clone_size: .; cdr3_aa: CASSYSGRANYGYTF; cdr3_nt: TGTGCCAGCAGTTACTCGGGCAGGGCTAACTATGGCTACACCTTC
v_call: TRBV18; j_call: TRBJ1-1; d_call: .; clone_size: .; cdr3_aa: CASSLQENTEAFF; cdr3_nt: TGTGCCAGCTCTCTTCAGGAGAACACTGAAGCTTTCTTT
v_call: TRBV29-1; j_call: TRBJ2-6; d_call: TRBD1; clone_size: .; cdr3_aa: CSVAPTGWGAGANVLTF; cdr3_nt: TGCAGCGTGGCCCCGACAGGGTGGGGCGCTGGGGCCAACGTCCTGACTTTC
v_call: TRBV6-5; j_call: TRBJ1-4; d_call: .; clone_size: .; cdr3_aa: CASSPRRDNEKLFF; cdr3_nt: TGTGCCAGCAGCCCCCGCCGGGATAATGAAAAACTGTTTTTT
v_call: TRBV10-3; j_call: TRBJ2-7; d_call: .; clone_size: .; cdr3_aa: CAISRVAVSYEQYF; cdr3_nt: TGTGCCATCAGTCGAGTAGCGGTTTCCTACGAGCAGTACTTC
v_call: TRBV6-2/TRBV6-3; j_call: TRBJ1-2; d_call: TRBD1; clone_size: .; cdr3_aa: CASSYPQGADGYTF; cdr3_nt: TGTGCCAGCAGTTACCCACAGGGGGCAGATGGCTACACCTTC
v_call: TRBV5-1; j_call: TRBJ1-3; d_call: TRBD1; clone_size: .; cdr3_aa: CASSLTGQGALQASGNTIYF; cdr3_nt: TGCGCCAGCAGCTTGACGGGACAGGGGGCGCTTCAGGCCTCTGGAAACACCATATATTTT
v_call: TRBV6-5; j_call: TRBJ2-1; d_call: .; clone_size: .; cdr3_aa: CASRPRDLDNEQFF; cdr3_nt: TGTGCCAGCAGGCCCCGGGACTTGGACAATGAGCAGTTCTTC
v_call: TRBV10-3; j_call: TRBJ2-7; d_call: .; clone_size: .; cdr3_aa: CAISDLGGRIGSYEQYF; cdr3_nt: TGTGCCATCAGTGATCTTGGGGGCCGAATCGGGTCCTACGAGCAGTACTTC
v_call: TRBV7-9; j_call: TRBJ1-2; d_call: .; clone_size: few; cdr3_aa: CASSLAGQRANYGYTF; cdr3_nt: TGTGCCAGCAGCTTAGCGGGCCAACGAGCTAACTATGGCTACACCTTC
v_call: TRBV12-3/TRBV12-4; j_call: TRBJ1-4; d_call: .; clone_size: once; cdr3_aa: CASRDRLAEKLFF; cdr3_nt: TGTGCCAGCAGAGACAGGTTGGCGGAAAAACTGTTTTTT